This T cell receptor (beta chain) appears in the sequencing data of a study of T cell responses to AZD1222 COVID-19 vaccine. Study-wide results and limits: Sampled repertoires all dated from after the peak T cell response.

The V gene's germline CDR1 is SGHVS and CDR2 FNYEAQ. Trimming cost V 0 bases and J 5 bases; bases outside gene matches: 3. The CDR3 is 15 residues long. TCRdb's table, derived via immunoSEQ multiplex PCR, lists solely in-frame clones and lacks some. Seen here are under 200,000 clones, over 90% observed once, and the top ten hold approximately 4%. In the case of this clone: Its antigen remains unknown.

This TCR was sampled from an adult in good health. Material: peripheral blood, obtained on day 0 of AZD1222 vaccination. The chain has TRBV7-6 and TRBJ2-2; 7 bases line up with TRBD2. DNA of the CDR3: TGTGCCAGCAGCTTAGCGGGGGGGATTACCGGGGAGCTGTTTTTT. This encodes CASSLAGGITGELFF.